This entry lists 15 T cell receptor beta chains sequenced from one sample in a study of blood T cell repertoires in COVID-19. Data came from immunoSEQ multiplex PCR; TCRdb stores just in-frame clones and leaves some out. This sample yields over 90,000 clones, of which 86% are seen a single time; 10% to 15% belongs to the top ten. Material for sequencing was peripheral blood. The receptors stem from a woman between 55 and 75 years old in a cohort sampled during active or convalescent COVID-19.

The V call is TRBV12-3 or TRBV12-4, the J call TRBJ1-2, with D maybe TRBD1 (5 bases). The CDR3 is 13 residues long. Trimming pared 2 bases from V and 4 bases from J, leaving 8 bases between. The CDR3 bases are TGTGCCAGCAGTTTAATGGGGCCCTATGGCTACACCTTC. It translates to CASSLMGPYGYTF.

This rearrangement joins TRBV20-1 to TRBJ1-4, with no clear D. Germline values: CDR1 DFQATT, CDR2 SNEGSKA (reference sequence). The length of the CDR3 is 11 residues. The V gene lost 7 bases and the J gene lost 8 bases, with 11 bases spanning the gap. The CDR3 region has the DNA TGCAGTGTACGAGAACCCGAAAAACTGTTTTTT. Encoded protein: CSVREPEKLFF.

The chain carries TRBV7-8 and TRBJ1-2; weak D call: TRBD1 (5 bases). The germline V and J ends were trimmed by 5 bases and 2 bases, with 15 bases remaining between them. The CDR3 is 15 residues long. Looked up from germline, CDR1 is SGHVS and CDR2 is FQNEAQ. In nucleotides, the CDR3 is TGTGCCAGCAGCACCATGACAGATAGCAACTATGGCTACACCTTC. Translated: CASSTMTDSNYGYTF.

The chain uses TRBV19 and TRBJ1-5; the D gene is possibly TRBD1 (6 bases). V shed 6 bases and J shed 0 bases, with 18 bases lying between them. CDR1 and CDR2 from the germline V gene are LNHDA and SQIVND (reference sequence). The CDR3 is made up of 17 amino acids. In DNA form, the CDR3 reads TGTGCCAGTAGCCCTGGACAGCTAGTCTATAGCAATCAGCCCCAGCATTTT. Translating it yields CASSPGQLVYSNQPQHF.

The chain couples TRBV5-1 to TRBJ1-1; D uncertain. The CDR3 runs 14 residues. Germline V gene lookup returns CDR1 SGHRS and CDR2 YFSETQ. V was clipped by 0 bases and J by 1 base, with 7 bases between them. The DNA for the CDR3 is TGCGCCAGCAGCTTGGAACCTACGAACACTGAAGCTTTCTTT. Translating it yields CASSLEPTNTEAFF.

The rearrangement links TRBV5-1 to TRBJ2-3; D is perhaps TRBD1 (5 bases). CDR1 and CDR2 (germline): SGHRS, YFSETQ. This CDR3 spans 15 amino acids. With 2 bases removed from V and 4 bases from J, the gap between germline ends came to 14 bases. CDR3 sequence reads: CASSLVGLVPDTQYF. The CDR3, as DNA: TGCGCCAGCAGCTTAGTGGGGCTGGTCCCAGATACGCAGTATTTT. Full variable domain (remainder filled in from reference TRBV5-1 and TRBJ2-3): KAGVTQTPRYLIKTRGQQVTLSCSPISGHRSVSWYQQTPGQGLQFLFEYFSETQRNKGNFPGRFSGRQFSNSRSEMNVSTLELGDSALYLCASSLVGLVPDTQYFGPGTRLTVL.

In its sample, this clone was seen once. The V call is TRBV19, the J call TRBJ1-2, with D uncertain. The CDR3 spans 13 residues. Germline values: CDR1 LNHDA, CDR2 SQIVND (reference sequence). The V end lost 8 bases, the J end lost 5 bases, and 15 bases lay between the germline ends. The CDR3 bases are TGTGCCAGTCAAAATAGGGAGAGATATGGCTACACCTTC. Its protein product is CASQNRERYGYTF.

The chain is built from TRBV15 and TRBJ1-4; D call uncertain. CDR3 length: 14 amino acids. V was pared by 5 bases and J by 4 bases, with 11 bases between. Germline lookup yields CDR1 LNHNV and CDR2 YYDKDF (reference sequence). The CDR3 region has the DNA TGTGCCACCAGCCGGCGGGTTTTTAATGAAAAACTGTTTTTT. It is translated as CATSRRVFNEKLFF.

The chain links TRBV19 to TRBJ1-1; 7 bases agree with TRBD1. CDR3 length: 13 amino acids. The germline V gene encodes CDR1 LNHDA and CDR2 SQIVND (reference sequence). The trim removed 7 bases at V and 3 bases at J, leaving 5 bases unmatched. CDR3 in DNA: TGTGCCAGTAATTCACAGGGGTACACTGAAGCTTTCTTT. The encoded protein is CASNSQGYTEAFF.

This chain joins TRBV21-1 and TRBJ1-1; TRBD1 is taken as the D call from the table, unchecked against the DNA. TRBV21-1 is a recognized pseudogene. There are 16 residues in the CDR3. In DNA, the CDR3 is TGTGCCAGCAGCAAAGAGTCGCCAGAATCGAACACTGAAGCTTTCTTT. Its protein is CASSKESPESNTEAFF.

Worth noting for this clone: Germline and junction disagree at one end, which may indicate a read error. Written as DNA, the CDR3 is TGTGCTAGCAGCTTCTCGGGGGGGGAGACCCAGTACTTC. Residues: CASSFSGGETQYF. This chain connects TRBV7-7 to TRBJ2-5; the match to TRBD2 covers 8 bases. CDR1 and CDR2 from the germline V gene are SSHAT and FNYEAQ (reference sequence). The CDR3 is made up of 13 amino acids.

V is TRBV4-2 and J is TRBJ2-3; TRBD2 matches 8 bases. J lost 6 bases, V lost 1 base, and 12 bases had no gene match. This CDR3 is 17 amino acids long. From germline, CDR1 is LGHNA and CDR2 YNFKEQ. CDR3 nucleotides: TGTGCCAGCAGCCAAGTGGTAACGGGAGGGGAGGGGGATACGCAGTATTTT. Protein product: CASSQVVTGGEGDTQYF.

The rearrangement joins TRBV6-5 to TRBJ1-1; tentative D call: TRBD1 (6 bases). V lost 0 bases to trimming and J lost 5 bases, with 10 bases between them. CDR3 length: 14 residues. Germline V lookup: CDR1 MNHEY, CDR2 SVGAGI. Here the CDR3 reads CASSYSEGGTEAFF. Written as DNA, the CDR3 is TGTGCCAGCAGTTACTCAGAGGGGGGGACTGAAGCTTTCTTT.

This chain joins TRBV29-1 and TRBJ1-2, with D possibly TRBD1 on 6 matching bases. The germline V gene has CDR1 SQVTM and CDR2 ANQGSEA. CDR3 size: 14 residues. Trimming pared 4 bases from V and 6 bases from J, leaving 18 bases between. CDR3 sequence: CSVGDHRAGDGYTF. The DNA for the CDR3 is TGCAGCGTTGGGGACCACAGGGCGGGTGATGGCTACACCTTC.

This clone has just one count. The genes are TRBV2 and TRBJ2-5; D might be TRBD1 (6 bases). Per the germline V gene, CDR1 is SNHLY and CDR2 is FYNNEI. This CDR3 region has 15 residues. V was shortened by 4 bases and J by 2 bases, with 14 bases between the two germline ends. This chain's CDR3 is CASSVGGPRQETQYF. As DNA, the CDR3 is TGTGCCAGCAGTGTAGGGGGACCTCGTCAAGAGACCCAGTACTTC.